This T cell receptor beta chain was identified in a study of T cell responses to AZD1222 COVID-19 vaccine. Libraries were prepared by immunoSEQ multiplex PCR; TCRdb keeps only in-frame clonotypes and omits some of them. The sample lists approximately 88,000 clones, less than 95% seen once, with approximately 5% in the top ten. Comment on this clone: What it binds is unknown.

Findings and limits, study-wide: Repertoire collection took place solely once the T cell response had peaked. Donors were largely white British and mainly female; clonal diversity was possibly underestimated.

The CDR3 is made up of 15 amino acids. Germline loops: CDR1 SGHDN, CDR2 FVKESK. Trimming stripped 1 base from V and 5 bases from J, with 14 bases between. This TCR was recovered from an adult who received the AZD1222 COVID-19 vaccine. This sequence joins TRBV14 and TRBJ1-1, with a possible D match to TRBD1 (6 bases). The input for sequencing was peripheral blood, taken 28 days after the second AZD1222 dose. DNA for the CDR3: TGTGCCAGCAGCCAAGTTCGTAGAGGGGGGACTGAAGCTTTCTTT. Residues: CASSQVRRGGTEAFF.